Presented here are 20 T cell receptor beta chains from one specimen sequenced in a study of blood T cells in healthy people across ages. Alongside a J-beta primer mix, a sample-barcoded 5' primer served in a second PCR lasting about 7 to 12 cycles. One entry per CDR3 protein results from TCRdb running MiXCR on the 5' RACE reads. The profile covers more than 650,000 distinct CDR3 sequences, with roughly 53% appearing a single time and roughly 40% taken by the ten largest. Material: blood. The source is an elderly man in good health.

This clonotype was observed a few times. The chain joins TRBV20-1 to TRBJ2-3, with 11 bases matching TRBD2. After removal of 4 bases from V and 6 bases from J, the junction contained 15 bases not matched to a gene. CDR3 length equals 17 residues. Germline CDR1 DFQATT, CDR2 SNEGSKA (reference sequence). CDR3 in DNA: TGCAGTGCTACGGCGGAGCTAGCGGGAGGTATTTCGGATACGCAGTATTTT. Translation: CSATAELAGGISDTQYF.

The chain recombines TRBV20-1 with TRBJ2-7, with TRBD2 matching 7 bases. J lost 1 base, V lost 5 bases, and 8 bases had no gene match. This CDR3 is 14 amino acids long. Looked up from germline, CDR1 is DFQATT and CDR2 is SNEGSKA (reference sequence). The CDR3 sequence is CSARSGKGSYEQYF. The CDR3 region has the DNA TGCAGTGCTCGAAGCGGGAAGGGGTCCTACGAGCAGTACTTC.

This rearrangement joins TRBV9 to TRBJ2-3; D is uncertain. The ends were cut back, 4 bases at V and 6 bases at J, with 12 bases in the middle. The CDR3 is 13 residues long. The germline V gene has CDR1 SGDLS and CDR2 YYNGEE. The CDR3 protein is CASSPEVPDTQYF. In DNA, the CDR3 is TGTGCCAGCAGCCCTGAGGTCCCGGATACGCAGTATTTT.

This clonotype occurred a few times. The rearrangement uses TRBV13 and TRBJ1-6; D may be TRBD1 (5 bases). This CDR3 has 16 amino acids. V lost 3 bases, J lost 8 bases, and 17 bases lay in between. Germline CDR1 reads PRHDT; CDR2 reads FYEKMQ (reference sequence). The CDR3 protein is CASSFGQNRLYSPLHF. The CDR3 DNA sequence: TGTGCCAGCAGCTTCGGACAAAACCGTCTCTATTCACCCCTCCACTTT.

The V call is TRBV12-3 or TRBV12-4, the J call TRBJ2-2; 9 nucleotides agree with TRBD2. The V segment lost 8 bases and the J segment 2 bases; nucleotides outside the gene matches: 12. This CDR3 comprises 17 residues. The CDR3 region is CASSLGSGRKNTGELFF. The CDR3 bases are TGTGCCAGCTCTTTAGGGAGCGGGAGGAAAAACACCGGGGAGCTGTTTTTT.

This clonotype was detected a few times. This sequence joins TRBV7-2 and TRBJ1-1; D is uncertain. The CDR3 is made up of 13 amino acids. Germline values: CDR1 SGHTA, CDR2 FQGNSA. The germline V and J ends were trimmed by 5 bases and 6 bases, with 13 bases remaining between them. This CDR3 is CASSPATVAEAFF. Here the CDR3 DNA reads TGTGCCAGCAGCCCGGCCACTGTGGCTGAAGCTTTCTTT. Full variable domain (remainder filled in from reference TRBV7-2 and TRBJ1-1): GAGVSQSPSNKVTEKGKDVELRCDPISGHTALYWYRQSLGQGLEFLIYFQGNSAPDKSGLPSDRFSAERTGGSVSTLTIQRTQQEDSAVYLCASSPATVAEAFFGQGTRLTVV.

J is TRBJ2-4 and V is TRBV11-2; perhaps TRBD1 as D (7 bases). The J call could be wrong; TRBJ2-7 is a better fit for the DNA end. Germline values: CDR1 SGHAT, CDR2 FQNNGV. This CDR3 has 16 amino acids. CDR3 coding DNA: TGTGCCACCCGGAGGGGACTCCGGGACAGCTCGGGCGAGCAGTACTTC. Its protein product is CATRRGLRDSSGEQYF.

J is TRBJ2-3 and V is TRBV2; D remains unclear. V was trimmed by 5 bases and J by 0 bases, leaving 12 bases between them. Germline V lookup: CDR1 SNHLY, CDR2 FYNNEI. The CDR3 loop spans 15 amino acids. DNA for the CDR3: TGTGCCAGCAGTTGGGTGTTCGCTAGCACAGATACGCAGTATTTT. Amino acid sequence: CASSWVFASTDTQYF.

This clonotype was picked up a small number of times. The rearrangement uses TRBV7-2 and TRBJ2-5; 12 bases are a match to TRBD2. The CDR3 sequence is 17 residues long. The V gene end was trimmed by 1 base and the J gene end by 2 bases; junction bases not matched to a gene: 5. Germline V gene sequence: CDR1 SGHTA, CDR2 FQGNSA. DNA of the CDR3: TGTGCCAGCAGCTTAGTAGCTAGCGGGAGGGGGCAAGAGACCCAGTACTTC. This sequence encodes CASSLVASGRGQETQYF. Variable domain in full (rest from reference TRBV7-2 and TRBJ2-5): GAGVSQSPSNKVTEKGKDVELRCDPISGHTALYWYRQSLGQGLEFLIYFQGNSAPDKSGLPSDRFSAERTGGSVSTLTIQRTQQEDSAVYLCASSLVASGRGQETQYFGPGTRLLVL.

A few counts support this clonotype. J is TRBJ2-7 and V is TRBV29-1; D is unclear. The CDR3 has 12 amino acids. The germline V and J ends were trimmed by 7 bases and 0 bases, with 10 bases remaining between them. The V gene's germline CDR1 is SQVTM and CDR2 ANQGSEA. The CDR3: CSARSHSYEQYF. CDR3 coding DNA: TGCAGCGCCCGGTCCCACTCCTACGAGCAGTACTTC.

This clonotype is a singleton in its sample. CDR3 protein: CASSFSDRAISGNTIYF. CDR3 nucleotide sequence: TGTGCCAGCAGTTTTTCGGACAGGGCCATTTCTGGAAACACCATATATTTT. The chain is built from TRBV28 and TRBJ1-3, with 8 positions matching TRBD1. Germline V lookup: CDR1 MDHEN, CDR2 SYDVKM. J was trimmed by 1 base and V by 3 bases; bases with no gene match: 8. The CDR3 length is 17 residues.

This clonotype was detected only once. The V gene is TRBV29-1, the J gene TRBJ2-5; 11 bases line up with TRBD1. The DNA matches TRBJ2-7 better at its end, which makes the J call doubtful. The CDR3 contains 15 residues. From germline, CDR1 is SQVTM and CDR2 ANQGSEA. DNA for the CDR3: TGCAGCGTTGCCCGGGAGGACAGGGGGCATAGCGAGCAGTACTTC. Its translation: CSVAREDRGHSEQYF.

The table lists this clonotype with a few counts. The chain links TRBV20-1 to TRBJ2-1; D perhaps matches TRBD2 (6 bases). CDR3 length equals 14 residues. From germline, CDR1 is DFQATT and CDR2 SNEGSKA (reference sequence). The V and J ends lost 6 bases and 0 bases respectively, with 12 bases between them. The CDR3: CSATREASYNEQFF. CDR3 sequence (DNA): TGCAGTGCCACTAGGGAGGCCTCCTACAATGAGCAGTTCTTC.

V and J are TRBV6-1 and TRBJ2-5; possibly TRBD2 for D (6 bases). The length of the CDR3 is 15 residues. Germline-derived CDR1 and CDR2 are MNHNS and SASEGT. The V gene lost 5 bases and the J gene lost 4 bases, with 17 bases spanning the gap. The CDR3: CASSLGGQVGETQYF. The CDR3 DNA reads TGTGCCAGCAGTTTGGGAGGCCAGGTAGGAGAGACCCAGTACTTC.

The V gene is TRBV5-4, the J gene TRBJ1-2; D is uncertain. The CDR3 has 14 amino acids. V lost 0 bases and J 4 bases, leaving 10 bases between the germline ends. CDR1 and CDR2 (germline): SGHNT, YYREEE (reference sequence). The CDR3 spells CASSLVELGYGYTF. The CDR3 DNA reads TGTGCCAGCAGCTTGGTTGAACTGGGCTATGGCTACACCTTC. Filled out from reference TRBV5-4 and TRBJ1-2, the complete variable domain reads ETGVTQSPTHLIKTRGQQVTLRCSSQSGHNTVSWYQQALGQGPQFIFQYYREEENGRGNFPPRFSGLQFPNYSSELNVNALELDDSALYLCASSLVELGYGYTFGSGTRLTVV.

The rearrangement uses TRBV12-3 or TRBV12-4 and TRBJ2-3, with TRBD1 matching over 8 bases. Trimming took 3 bases from V and 14 from J; bases not matched to a gene: 25. The CDR3 totals 18 residues. CDR3 in amino acids: CASSLSGTGGVNGGYAYF. For the CDR3, the DNA is TGTGCCAGCAGTTTGTCCGGGACAGGCGGCGTTAACGGGGGATACGCGTATTTT.

This clonotype was observed a few times. CDR3 loop: CSASQGTFSYEQYF. As DNA, the CDR3 is TGCAGTGCTTCCCAGGGTACCTTCTCCTACGAGCAGTACTTC. The genes are TRBV20-1 and TRBJ2-7; a possible D gene is TRBD1 (5 bases). The V gene lost 5 bases and the J gene lost 0 bases, with 14 bases spanning the gap. The CDR3 has 14 amino acids. The V gene's germline CDR1 is DFQATT and CDR2 SNEGSKA (reference sequence).

This clonotype was observed a few times. The V and J genes are TRBV11-2 and TRBJ1-2; 8 bases line up with TRBD1. The CDR3 sequence is 15 residues long. After removal of 3 bases from V and 5 bases from J, the junction contained 8 bases not matched to a gene. Looked up from germline, CDR1 is SGHAT and CDR2 is FQNNGV. The CDR3 region is CASSLGQGALYGYTF. CDR3 nucleotides: TGTGCCAGCAGCTTGGGGCAGGGGGCACTTTATGGCTACACCTTC. The full variable domain, its missing parts supplied by reference TRBV11-2 and TRBJ1-2, is EAGVAQSPRYKIIEKRQSVAFWCNPISGHATLYWYQQILGQGPKLLIQFQNNGVVDDSQLPKDRFSAERLKGVDSTLKIQPAKLEDSAVYLCASSLGQGALYGYTFGSGTRLTVV.

The rearrangement links TRBV12-3 or TRBV12-4 to TRBJ2-1; 7 positions agree with TRBD2. The J call could be wrong; TRBJ2-7 is a better fit for the DNA end. CDR3 length: 15 residues. This chain's CDR3 is CASSLGGRGYNEQYF. In nucleotides, the CDR3 is TGTGCCAGCAGCCTTGGAGGGAGGGGTTACAATGAGCAGTACTTC.

The chain joins TRBV14 to TRBJ2-2, with TRBD2 identical over 13 bases. With V trimmed by 4 bases and J by 5 bases, 1 base remained unmatched. This CDR3 is 15 amino acids long. Germline V gives CDR1 SGHDN, CDR2 FVKESK. CDR3 amino acids: CASSLTSGGTGELFF. The CDR3, as DNA: TGTGCCAGCAGCCTGACTAGCGGGGGGACCGGGGAGCTGTTTTTT.